The clone carrying this T cell receptor beta chain was found many times. Donors had localized lung adenocarcinoma, a non-small cell lung cancer. The entry originates in a study of CD4 and CD8 cells across lung adenocarcinoma regions. TCRdb analysed the PCR reads with MiXCR anew, one entry per CDR3 protein. The table includes some 20,000 distinct CDR3 sequences, around 50% detected once. Sequenced material: CD8+ T cells from the center of a lung tumor. The TCR was taken from a female donor with lung adenocarcinoma. The CD4 and CD8 labels of this study may be unreliable.

DNA for the CDR3: TGTGCCAGCAGTCCCGGGACAGGGCTCCGCGGGAGTGGCTACACCTTC. This codes for CASSPGTGLRGSGYTF. The genes are TRBV6-1 and TRBJ1-2; 9 bases align to TRBD1. This CDR3 is built from 16 residues. Trimming at V came to 5 bases and at J to 7 bases, leaving 14 bases not matched to a gene. Germline CDR1 and CDR2: MNHNS and SASEGT.